A single sample gave rise to the 9 T cell receptor beta chains below, sequenced in a study of T cell responses to AZD1222 COVID-19 vaccine. Clones were read by immunoSEQ multiplex PCR, and TCRdb kept only the in-frame ones, dropping some. The sample comprises roughly 140,000 clones, roughly 88% of which are singletons, and approximately 3.6% rests with the top ten. Material: peripheral blood, obtained on day 0 of MenACWY control vaccination. Source of these receptors: an adult in good health.

The chain recombines TRBV6-4 with TRBJ1-1; 9 bases line up with TRBD1. Trimming removed 6 bases from V and 1 base from J; junction bases left unmatched: 3. Germline CDR1 MRHNA, CDR2 SNTAGT. The CDR3 length is 14 residues. The CDR3 DNA is TGTGCCAGCAGAAGGGACAGGGCGAACACTGAAGCTTTCTTT. Translation: CASRRDRANTEAFF.

There are a few counts of this clone. V usage is TRBV19 and J usage is TRBJ1-2, with a possible D match to TRBD1 (6 bases). V lost 3 bases and J 6 bases, leaving 14 bases between the germline ends. Germline CDR1 and CDR2: LNHDA and SQIVND (reference sequence). The CDR3 consists of 14 residues. For the CDR3, the DNA is TGTGCCAGTAGTATCGGGGGGCGTAGCCATGGCTACACCTTC. This encodes CASSIGGRSHGYTF. Full variable domain (rest looked up from reference TRBV19 and TRBJ1-2): DGGITQSPKYLFRKEGQNVTLSCEQNLNHDAMYWYRQDPGQGLRLIYYSQIVNDFQKGDIAEGYSVSREKKESFPLTVTSAQKNPTAFYLCASSIGGRSHGYTFGSGTRLTVV.

The chain joins TRBV28 to TRBJ1-1; D remains ambiguous. This CDR3 spans 14 amino acids. The germline V and J ends were trimmed by 8 bases and 3 bases, with 16 bases remaining between them. The germline V gene has CDR1 MDHEN and CDR2 SYDVKM. The CDR3, as DNA: TGTGCCAGCGCTTTCGGACCCCTCGACACTGAAGCTTTCTTT. This gives the protein CASAFGPLDTEAFF.

The rearrangement uses TRBV28 and TRBJ1-1; a weak D match, TRBD1 (6 bases). Germline CDR1 and CDR2: MDHEN and SYDVKM. The CDR3 runs to 14 residues. V dropped 6 bases and J dropped 0 bases, with 11 bases sitting between them. CDR3 sequence: CASRGALLNTEAFF. Written as DNA, the CDR3 is TGTGCCAGCAGGGGGGCACTCCTGAACACTGAAGCTTTCTTT.

This chain uses TRBV19 with TRBJ2-2, with no clear D. The germline gives CDR1 LNHDA, CDR2 SQIVND (reference sequence). This CDR3 spans 15 amino acids. V lost 2 bases and J lost 4, with 11 bases in between. CDR3 loop: CASSITGPRTGELFF. CDR3 sequence (DNA): TGTGCCAGTAGTATAACCGGGCCCCGCACCGGGGAGCTGTTTTTT.

The rearrangement joins TRBV5-1 to TRBJ1-1, with D possibly TRBD1 on 6 matching bases. The CDR3 has 17 residues. Trimming took off 0 bases at V and 5 bases at J, with 20 bases between the two ends. CDR1 SGHRS and CDR2 YFSETQ come from the germline V gene. The CDR3: CASSLAAQGRGGTEAFF. In DNA, the CDR3 is TGCGCCAGCAGCTTGGCCGCCCAGGGGAGAGGCGGGACTGAAGCTTTCTTT.

The chain links TRBV4-2 to TRBJ2-1; weak D call: TRBD1 (5 bases). Trimming stripped 0 bases from V and 2 bases from J, with 11 bases between. The germline CDR1 and CDR2 sequences are LGHNA and YNFKEQ. The CDR3 consists of 16 residues. The CDR3 loop is CASSQDIRGTYNEQFF. The CDR3 DNA sequence: TGTGCCAGCAGCCAAGATATTAGGGGAACCTACAATGAGCAGTTCTTC.

The rearrangement links TRBV6-5 to TRBJ1-3; a weak D match, TRBD1 (6 bases). The CDR3 covers 13 residues. From germline, CDR1 is MNHEY and CDR2 SVGAGI. Deletions cut 5 bases from V and 11 bases from J, with 16 bases between. The CDR3 sequence is CASSPPQGFPIYF. As DNA, the CDR3 is TGTGCCAGCAGTCCACCTCAGGGGTTCCCCATATATTTT.

The genes are TRBV7-9 and TRBJ2-3; D unresolved. The CDR3 runs 12 residues. V was cut by 4 bases and J by 6 bases, with 8 bases left in between. Looked up from germline, CDR1 is SEHNR and CDR2 is FQNEAQ (reference sequence). CDR3 DNA: TGTGCCAGCAGCTCGCTGGGGGATACGCAGTATTTT. As protein: CASSSLGDTQYF.